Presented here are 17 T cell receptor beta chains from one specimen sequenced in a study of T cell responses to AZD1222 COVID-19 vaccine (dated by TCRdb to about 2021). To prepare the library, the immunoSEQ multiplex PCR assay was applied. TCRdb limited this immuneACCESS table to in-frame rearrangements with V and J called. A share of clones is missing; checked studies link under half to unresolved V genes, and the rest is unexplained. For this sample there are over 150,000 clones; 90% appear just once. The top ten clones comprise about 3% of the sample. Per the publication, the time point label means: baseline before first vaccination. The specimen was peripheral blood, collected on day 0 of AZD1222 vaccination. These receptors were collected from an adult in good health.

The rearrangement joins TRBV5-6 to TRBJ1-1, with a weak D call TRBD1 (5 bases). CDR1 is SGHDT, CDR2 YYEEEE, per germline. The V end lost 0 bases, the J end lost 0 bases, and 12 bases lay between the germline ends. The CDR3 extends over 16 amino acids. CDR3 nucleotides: TGTGCCAGCAGCTTGGGATGGCAGGGCTTGAACACTGAAGCTTTCTTT. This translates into CASSLGWQGLNTEAFF.

The CDR3 loop is CASSILRGDEQYF. DNA of the CDR3: TGTGCCAGCAGCATCCTACGGGGGGACGAGCAGTACTTC. This chain connects TRBV7-2 to TRBJ2-7, with TRBD2 identical over 7 bases. With V trimmed by 5 bases and J by 5 bases, 6 bases remained unmatched. This CDR3 spans 13 amino acids. Germline CDR1 reads SGHTA; CDR2 reads FQGNSA. Full variable domain (outside the CDR3, taken from reference TRBV7-2 and TRBJ2-7): GAGVSQSPSNKVTEKGKDVELRCDPISGHTALYWYRQSLGQGLEFLIYFQGNSAPDKSGLPSDRFSAERTGGSVSTLTIQRTQQEDSAVYLCASSILRGDEQYFGPGTRLTVT.

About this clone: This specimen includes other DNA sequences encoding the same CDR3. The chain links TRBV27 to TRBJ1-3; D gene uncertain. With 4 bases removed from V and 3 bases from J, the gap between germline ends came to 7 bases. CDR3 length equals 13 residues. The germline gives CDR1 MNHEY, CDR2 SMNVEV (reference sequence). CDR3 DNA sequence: TGTGCCAGCAGTTCCCAAGGTGGAAACACCATATATTTT. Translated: CASSSQGGNTIYF.

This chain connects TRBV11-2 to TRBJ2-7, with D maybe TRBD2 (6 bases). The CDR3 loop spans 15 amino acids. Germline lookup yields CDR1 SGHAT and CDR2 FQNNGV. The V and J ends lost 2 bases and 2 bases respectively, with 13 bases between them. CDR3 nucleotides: TGTGCCAGCAGCTTATCCGGGACTGTTACCTACGAGCAGTACTTC. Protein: CASSLSGTVTYEQYF.

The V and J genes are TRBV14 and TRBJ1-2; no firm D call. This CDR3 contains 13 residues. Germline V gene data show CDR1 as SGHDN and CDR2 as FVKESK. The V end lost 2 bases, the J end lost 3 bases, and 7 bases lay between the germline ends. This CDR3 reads CASSQNRYYGYTF. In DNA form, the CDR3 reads TGTGCCAGCAGCCAAAACAGATACTATGGCTACACCTTC.

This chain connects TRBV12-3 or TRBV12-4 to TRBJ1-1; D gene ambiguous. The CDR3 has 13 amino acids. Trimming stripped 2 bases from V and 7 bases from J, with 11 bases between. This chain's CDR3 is CASSLTATVEAFF. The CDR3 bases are TGTGCCAGCAGTTTAACGGCCACCGTTGAAGCTTTCTTT.

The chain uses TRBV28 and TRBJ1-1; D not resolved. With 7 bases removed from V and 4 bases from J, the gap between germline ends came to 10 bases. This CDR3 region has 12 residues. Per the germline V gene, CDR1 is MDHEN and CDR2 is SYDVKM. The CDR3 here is CASTGSGTEAFF. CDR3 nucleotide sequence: TGTGCCAGCACGGGCAGTGGCACTGAAGCTTTCTTT. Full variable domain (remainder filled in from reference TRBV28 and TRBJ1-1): DVKVTQSSRYLVKRTGEKVFLECVQDMDHENMFWYRQDPGLGLRLIYFSYDVKMKEKGDIPEGYSVSREKKERFSLILESASTNQTSMYLCASTGSGTEAFFGQGTRLTVV.

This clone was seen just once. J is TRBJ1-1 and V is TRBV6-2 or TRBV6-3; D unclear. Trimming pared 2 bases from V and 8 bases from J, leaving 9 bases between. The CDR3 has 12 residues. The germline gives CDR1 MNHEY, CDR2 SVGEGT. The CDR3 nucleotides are TGTGCCAGCAGTTACCCCCCCCGCGAAGCTTTCTTT. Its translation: CASSYPPREAFF.

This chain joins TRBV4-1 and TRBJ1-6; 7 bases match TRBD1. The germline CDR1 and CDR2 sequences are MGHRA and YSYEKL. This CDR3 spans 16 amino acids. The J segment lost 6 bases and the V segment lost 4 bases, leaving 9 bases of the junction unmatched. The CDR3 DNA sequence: TGCGCCAGCAGCCCAACGACAGGGATGAGTAATTCACCCCTCCACTTT. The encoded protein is CASSPTTGMSNSPLHF.

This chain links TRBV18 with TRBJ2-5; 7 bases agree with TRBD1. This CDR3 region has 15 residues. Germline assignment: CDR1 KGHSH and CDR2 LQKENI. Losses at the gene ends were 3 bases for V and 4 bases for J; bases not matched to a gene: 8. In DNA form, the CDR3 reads TGTGCCAGCTCACCTCGGCAGGGGGAATTAGAGACCCAGTACTTC. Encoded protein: CASSPRQGELETQYF.

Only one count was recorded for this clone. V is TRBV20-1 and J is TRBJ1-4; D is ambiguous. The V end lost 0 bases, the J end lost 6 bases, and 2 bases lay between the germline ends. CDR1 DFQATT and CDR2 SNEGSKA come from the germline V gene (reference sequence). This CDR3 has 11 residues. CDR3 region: CSAREYEKLFF. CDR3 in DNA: TGCAGTGCTAGAGAGTATGAAAAACTGTTTTTT.

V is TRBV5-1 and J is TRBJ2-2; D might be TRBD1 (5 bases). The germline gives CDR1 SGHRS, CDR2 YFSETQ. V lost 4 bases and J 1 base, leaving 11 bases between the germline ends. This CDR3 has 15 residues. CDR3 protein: CASSPQGQNTGELFF. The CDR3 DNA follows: TGCGCCAGCAGCCCACAAGGACAGAACACCGGGGAGCTGTTTTTT.

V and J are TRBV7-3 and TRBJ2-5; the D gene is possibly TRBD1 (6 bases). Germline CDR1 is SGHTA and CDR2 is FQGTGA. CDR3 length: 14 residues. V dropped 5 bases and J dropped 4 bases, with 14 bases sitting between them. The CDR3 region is CASSKTGTRETQYF. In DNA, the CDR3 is TGTGCCAGCAGCAAAACCGGGACAAGAGAGACCCAGTACTTC.

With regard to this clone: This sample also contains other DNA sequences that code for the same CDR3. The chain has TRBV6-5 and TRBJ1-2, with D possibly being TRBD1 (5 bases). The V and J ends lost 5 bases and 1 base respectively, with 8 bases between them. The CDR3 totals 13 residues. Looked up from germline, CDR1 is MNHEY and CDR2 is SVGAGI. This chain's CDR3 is CASSRGLNYGYTF. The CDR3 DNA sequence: TGTGCCAGCAGTAGGGGACTTAACTATGGCTACACCTTC.

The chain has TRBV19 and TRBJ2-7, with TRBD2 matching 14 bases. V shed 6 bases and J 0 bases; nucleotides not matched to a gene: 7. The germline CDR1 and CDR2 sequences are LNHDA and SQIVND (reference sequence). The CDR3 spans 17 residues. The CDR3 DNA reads TGTGCCAGTAGCAGAGGACTAGCGGGGGGATACTCCTACGAGCAGTACTTC. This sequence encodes CASSRGLAGGYSYEQYF.

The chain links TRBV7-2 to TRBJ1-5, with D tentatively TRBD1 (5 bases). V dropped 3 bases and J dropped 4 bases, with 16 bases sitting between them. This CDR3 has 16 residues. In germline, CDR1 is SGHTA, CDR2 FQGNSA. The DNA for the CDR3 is TGTGCCAGCAGCTTCCACGCCGGGACGCTGAATCAGCCCCAGCATTTT. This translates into CASSFHAGTLNQPQHF.

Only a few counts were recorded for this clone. The DNA for the CDR3 is TGCGCCAGCAGCTTGAGGCGGACTAGCGGGACAGGCTCCTACAATGAGCAGTTCTTC. Protein: CASSLRRTSGTGSYNEQFF. The chain joins TRBV5-1 to TRBJ2-1, with TRBD2 matching 12 bases. The CDR3 is 19 residues long. J was trimmed by 0 bases and V by 1 base; bases with no gene match: 8. Germline assignment: CDR1 SGHRS and CDR2 YFSETQ.